This TCR beta chain was identified in a study of T cells in Graves' hyperthyroidism and ophthalmopathy. This clonotype was recorded at least ten times. Its antigen remains unidentified. Study-wide results and caveats: Most thyroid clonotypes with frequency above 0.001 were detected in blood. Ophthalmopathy and stable hyperthyroidism were told apart by a 13 V-J model.

TCR beta CDR3 regions were amplified from RNA transcripts. TCR CDR3 regions were first amplified by RT-PCR with HTBI primers. MiXCR, applied by TCRdb to the multiplex PCR reads, yields one record per CDR3 protein. The table includes about 570,000 distinct CDR3 sequences, roughly 15% detected once. V was clipped by 6 bases and J by 0 bases, with 12 bases between them. The CDR3 covers 14 residues. CDR1 is SGHRS, CDR2 YFSETQ, per germline. The receptor's source is a middle-aged woman with Graves' hyperthyroidism. V gene TRBV5-1 combines with J gene TRBJ1-2, with no clear D. What was sequenced was blood. The CDR3 region is CASTENGPNYGYTF. The DNA of the CDR3 is TGCGCCAGCACTGAGAACGGCCCTAACTATGGCTACACCTTC.